What follows is one TCR beta chain and its context. Its antigen is currently unknown. The data were produced by immunoSEQ multiplex PCR, yet TCRdb's version contains in-frame clones alone and is incomplete. The table has about 59,000 clones, more than 85% seen once; the top ten hold around 0.76%. This sample was included in a study of OX40 agonist ivuxolimab in advanced cancers. Study results and caveats: Partial responders receiving 0.1-3.0 mg/kg showed among the lowest clonal expansion.

Germline-derived CDR1 and CDR2 are MNHEY and SVGAGI. Trimming cost V 8 bases and J 5 bases, with 12 bases left between them. This CDR3 is 12 amino acids long. The specimen was CD4+ or CD8+ T cells sorted from blood, collected in a trial of the OX40 agonist ivuxolimab. This receptor was identified in an adult with an advanced solid tumor such as melanoma, head and neck, liver or kidney cancer. This chain connects TRBV6-5 to TRBJ1-1; D may be TRBD1 (5 bases). Here the CDR3 DNA reads TGTGCCAGCTTCGGGGGGTGGACTGAAGCTTTCTTT. Its translation is CASFGGWTEAFF.